This T cell receptor beta chain is drawn from a study of blood T cells in healthy people across ages. PCR was performed a second time for roughly 6 to 12 cycles using a sample-barcoded 5' primer and a J-beta primer mix. TCRdb reprocessed the 5' RACE reads via MiXCR and lists one record per CDR3 protein. The table records hundreds of thousands of distinct CDR3 sequences, 58% of them present only once. Each donor's blood draw was approximately 10 milliliters of peripheral blood. This clonotype came up once. One end of the junction varies from germline; a read error may be responsible. This CDR3 spans 14 amino acids. Germline CDR1 is ENHRY and CDR2 is SYGVKD.

The clonotype comes from a man between 25 and 39 years old in good health. The sequenced material came from blood. V and J are TRBV10-3 and TRBJ2-1, with a tentative D call TRBD1 (6 bases). This chain's CDR3 is CAISEDRTYKEQFF. DNA for the CDR3: TGTGCCATCAGTGAGGACAGGACTTACAAGGAGCAGTTCTTC.